What follows are 15 T cell receptor beta chains derived from one specimen sequenced in a study of T cells after yellow fever vaccination. TCRdb re-derived calls from the 5' RACE reads in MiXCR, one entry per CDR3 protein. The table shows about 57,000 distinct CDR3 sequences, with about 7.8% occurring only once. Sample: CD8+ T cells sorted from PBMCs, taken 15 days after the yellow fever booster vaccination. The receptors stem from a young man who received the YFV17D yellow fever vaccine.

This clonotype showed up many times. This sequence joins TRBV12-3 or TRBV12-4 and TRBJ2-1; TRBD1 agrees at 7 bases. V shed 2 bases, J shed 7 bases, and the junction held 5 bases outside the gene matches. The length of the CDR3 is 14 residues. In nucleotides, the CDR3 is TGTGCCAGCAGTTTACCCACAGGGGTGAATGAGCAGTTCTTC. Its translation is CASSLPTGVNEQFF.

Many counts were recorded for this clonotype. The chain joins TRBV4-2 to TRBJ2-1; D is uncertain. The CDR3 contains 15 residues. Trimming took 0 bases from V and 8 from J, leaving 14 bases between them. The V gene's germline CDR1 is LGHNA and CDR2 YNFKEQ. The DNA of the CDR3 is TGTGCCAGCAGCCAAGAGGTATTGGCCGAGGATGAGCAGTTCTTC. As protein: CASSQEVLAEDEQFF.

This clonotype was seen many times. V is TRBV28 and J is TRBJ2-3; D is possibly TRBD1 (6 bases). The germline CDR1 and CDR2 sequences are MDHEN and SYDVKM. Trimming pared 6 bases from V and 4 bases from J, leaving 14 bases between. The CDR3 covers 14 residues. CDR3 region: CASSPGQIADTQYF. CDR3 nucleotides: TGTGCCAGCAGCCCAGGACAGATCGCAGATACGCAGTATTTT.

The sample holds many counts of this clonotype. The V gene is TRBV9, the J gene TRBJ1-5, with unresolved D. This CDR3 has 13 amino acids. Germline V gene lookup returns CDR1 SGDLS and CDR2 YYNGEE. V was trimmed by 2 bases and J by 0 bases, leaving 3 bases between them. As DNA, the CDR3 is TGTGCCAGCAGCGTTAATAGCAATCAGCCCCAGCATTTT. Amino acids: CASSVNSNQPQHF.

This clonotype was detected ten times or more. This chain links TRBV7-2 with TRBJ2-3; D gene ambiguous. The CDR3 has 15 amino acids. V was trimmed by 1 base and J by 0 bases, leaving 8 bases between them. The germline CDR1 and CDR2 sequences are SGHTA and FQGNSA. In DNA form, the CDR3 reads TGTGCCAGCAGCTTAGTTGGCACTAGCACAGATACGCAGTATTTT. It translates to CASSLVGTSTDTQYF.

The chain joins TRBV30 to TRBJ2-1; D not certain. Trimming took 3 bases from V and 0 from J, leaving 12 bases between them. The CDR3 has 15 residues. Germline CDR1 GTSNPN, CDR2 SVGIG (reference sequence). The CDR3 is CAWRQTLSSYNEQFF. In nucleotides, the CDR3 is TGTGCCTGGAGACAGACCCTTAGCTCCTACAATGAGCAGTTCTTC. The full variable domain, in which reference TRBV30 and TRBJ2-1 provide the parts outside the CDR3, is SQTIHQWPATLVQPVGSPLSLECTVEGTSNPNLYWYRQAAGRGLQLLFYSVGIGQISSEVPQNLSASRPQDRQFILSSKKLLLSDSGFYLCAWRQTLSSYNEQFFGPGTRLTVL.

About this clonotype: A much bigger clone sits one base away, suggesting this may be a read error. The gene calls are TRBV5-1 and TRBJ2-7; 8 bases are shared with TRBD2. Germline loops: CDR1 SGHRS, CDR2 YFSETQ. J lost 3 bases, V lost 3 bases, and 5 bases had no gene match. CDR3 length: 14 residues. This chain's CDR3 is CASSSELADYEQYF. DNA for the CDR3: TGCGCCAGCAGCTCGGAACTAGCGGACTACGAGCAGTACTTC. The entire variable domain, with the rest obtained from reference TRBV5-1 and TRBJ2-7, is as follows: KAGVTQTPRYLIKTRGQQVTLSCSPISGHRSVSWYQQTPGQGLQFLFEYFSETQRNKGNFPGRFSGRQFSNSRSEMNVSTLELGDSALYLCASSSELADYEQYFGPGTRLTVT.

About this clonotype: Mismatch with germline at one junction end may stem from a read error. The V gene is TRBV2, the J gene TRBJ2-7, with a tentative D call TRBD1 (5 bases). Germline CDR1 reads SNHLY; CDR2 reads FYNNEI. The CDR3 consists of 12 residues. This CDR3 reads CASVDRSYAQYF. CDR3 coding DNA: TGTGCCAGCGTTGACAGATCCTACGCGCAGTACTTC. Full variable domain (missing parts from reference TRBV2 and TRBJ2-7): EPEVTQTPSHQVTQMGQEVILRCVPISNHLYFYWYRQILGQKVEFLVSFYNNEISEKSEIFDDQFSVERPDGSNFTLKIRSTKLEDSAMYFCASVDRSYAQYFGPGTRLTVT.

At least ten counts were recorded for this clonotype. The chain recombines TRBV28 with TRBJ2-5, with D possibly matching TRBD2 (6 bases). The CDR3 spans 13 residues. Germline assignment: CDR1 MDHEN and CDR2 SYDVKM. V lost 6 bases and J lost 8, with 16 bases in between. The chain's CDR3 is CASRTGTGPTQYF. Written as DNA, the CDR3 is TGTGCCAGCAGAACCGGGACTGGTCCTACCCAGTACTTC.

This clonotype came up a few times. The J gene is TRBJ2-7, the V gene TRBV11-2, with D possibly being TRBD1 or TRBD2 (5 bases each). V dropped 2 bases and J dropped 3 bases, with 20 bases sitting between them. CDR3 size: 17 residues. Germline-derived CDR1 and CDR2 are SGHAT and FQNNGV. The CDR3 DNA reads TGTGCCAGCAGCTTAATCCAGCCCGGGGCTCCCCTCTACGAGCAGTACTTC. Residues: CASSLIQPGAPLYEQYF.

This clonotype was detected ten times or more. The chain has TRBV5-1 and TRBJ2-3; 7 nucleotides line up with TRBD2. The CDR3 consists of 19 residues. The J segment lost 0 bases and the V segment lost 0 bases, leaving 13 bases of the junction unmatched. In germline, CDR1 is SGHRS, CDR2 YFSETQ. Here the CDR3 reads CASSLEGSGPTISTDTQYF. The CDR3 DNA reads TGCGCCAGCAGCTTGGAGGGTAGCGGGCCCACTATAAGCACAGATACGCAGTATTTT. The full variable domain, with the rest looked up from reference TRBV5-1 and TRBJ2-3, is KAGVTQTPRYLIKTRGQQVTLSCSPISGHRSVSWYQQTPGQGLQFLFEYFSETQRNKGNFPGRFSGRQFSNSRSEMNVSTLELGDSALYLCASSLEGSGPTISTDTQYFGPGTRLTVL.

This clonotype appeared a few times. V usage is TRBV23-1 and J usage is TRBJ2-5; 7 positions agree with TRBD1. TRBV23-1 is annotated as an ORF whose role is uncertain. V dropped 6 bases and J dropped 2; count of bases not matched to a gene: 3. The CDR3 runs 13 residues. The CDR3 loop is CASRRDRQETQYF. CDR3 nucleotides: TGCGCCAGCAGAAGGGACAGACAAGAGACCCAGTACTTC.

Worth noting for this clonotype: A much larger clone sits a single nucleotide away, making a read error possible. The V call is TRBV7-2, the J call TRBJ2-7; either TRBD1 or TRBD2 may fit D (6 bases each). Per germline, CDR1 SGHTA and CDR2 FQGNSA. CDR3 length: 12 residues. The CDR3 DNA is TGTGCCAGCAGCTTCGGGGGCTACGAGCACTACTTC. Translation: CASSFGGYEHYF.

This clonotype has ten or more counts. The genes are TRBV7-9 and TRBJ2-1; D is unclear. Germline V gene data show CDR1 as SEHNR and CDR2 as FQNEAQ (reference sequence). Trimming removed 1 base from V and 5 bases from J, with 9 bases in between. The CDR3 covers 14 residues. CDR3 coding DNA: TGTGCCAGCAGCTTAGTACACAGAGACAATGAGCAGTTCTTC. Amino acids: CASSLVHRDNEQFF.

This clonotype has at least ten counts. This chain joins TRBV21-1 and TRBJ2-3; TRBD2 reflects the table's D call only, with no check against the DNA. TRBV21-1 is a listed pseudogene. The CDR3 covers 16 residues. CDR3 in amino acids: CASSKGEDSSTDTQYF. The CDR3 DNA reads TGTGCCAGCAGCAAAGGGGAGGACTCTAGCACAGATACGCAGTATTTT.